The rows below give T cell receptor beta chains drawn from one sample of a study of memory CD4+ T cells and cytomegalovirus serostatus. Data came from immunoSEQ multiplex PCR; TCRdb stores just in-frame clones and leaves some out. The sample yields 61,000 or so clones, around 82% seen once. Input material: memory CD4+ T cells from blood. The receptors stem from an adult in good health and CMV-seronegative. Some clones in this sample may be carry-over from other donors' samples. CDR3s include the opening cysteine and the closing phenylalanine or tryptophan. The D gene is left open where the match is weak. Not every row has a clone size; where given, it reads once, few, many or a size class.

size	J	D	V	CDR3	DNA
once	TRBJ1-2	-	TRBV29-1	CSVEDPVNYGYTF	TGCAGCGTTGAAGATCCAGTCAACTATGGCTACACCTTC
few	TRBJ2-5	TRBD1	TRBV6-5	CASSYGGRGKTQYF	TGTGCCAGCAGTTACGGCGGCAGGGGGAAGACCCAGTACTTC
few	TRBJ2-7	-	TRBV21-1	CASSKDEQYF	TGTGCCAGCAGCAAAGACGAGCAGTACTTC
-	TRBJ2-1	-	TRBV5-4	CASSLGGGEGYEQFF	TGTGCCAGCAGCTTGGGAGGGGGTGAAGGCTATGAGCAGTTCTTC
-	TRBJ1-6	-	TRBV2	CASSEAMPYNSPLHF	TGTGCCAGCAGTGAAGCGATGCCCTATAATTCACCCCTCCACTTT
-	TRBJ2-3	TRBD2	TRBV7-7	CASSLGAGGPSYRHTQYF	TGTGCTAGCAGCTTAGGTGCGGGGGGACCCTCTTACAGACATACGCAGTATTTT
medium-sized	TRBJ2-2	-	TRBV10-3	CAISRETGELFF	TGTGCCATCAGTAGAGAAACCGGGGAGCTGTTTTTT
-	TRBJ2-1	TRBD2	TRBV7-6	CASSLGSSGILNEQFF	TGTGCCAGCAGCTTAGGGTCTAGCGGGATCCTGAATGAGCAGTTCTTC
-	TRBJ1-4	TRBD1	TRBV19	CASRTGQGIEKLFF	TGTGCCAGTAGGACGGGACAGGGAATTGAAAAACTGTTTTTT
-	TRBJ2-2	TRBD2	TRBV7-2	CASSLRVAGGLNTGELFF	TGTGCCAGCAGCTTAAGAGTAGCGGGAGGACTAAACACCGGGGAGCTGTTTTTT
-	TRBJ2-7	-	TRBV7-8	CASSLARARGGSYEQYF	TGTGCCAGCAGCTTAGCCCGGGCCAGGGGAGGTTCCTACGAGCAGTACTTC
-	TRBJ2-2	TRBD1	TRBV27	CASSFDREGVGELFF	TGTGCCAGCAGTTTTGACAGGGAAGGAGTCGGGGAGCTGTTTTTT
-	TRBJ2-7	-	TRBV28	CASSPPRGGTYEQYF	TGTGCCAGCAGTCCTCCTCGCGGGGGCACCTACGAGCAGTACTTC
few	TRBJ1-1	-	TRBV6-6	CASSRDMNTEAFF	TGTGCCAGCAGTCGAGACATGAACACTGAAGCTTTCTTT
-	TRBJ1-2	-	TRBV30	CARGHINYGYTF	TGTGCCCGCGGACATATCAACTATGGCTACACCTTC
-	TRBJ2-5	-	TRBV12-5	CASGLGPQETQYF	TGTGCTAGTGGTTTGGGGCCCCAAGAGACCCAGTACTTC
once	TRBJ1-4	-	TRBV19	CASSKTFFRGLNEKLFF	TGTGCCAGTAGTAAGACTTTCTTCAGGGGCCTCAATGAAAAACTGTTTTTT
-	TRBJ2-6	-	TRBV9	CASGMMGANVLTF	TGTGCCAGCGGGATGATGGGGGCCAACGTCCTGACTTTC